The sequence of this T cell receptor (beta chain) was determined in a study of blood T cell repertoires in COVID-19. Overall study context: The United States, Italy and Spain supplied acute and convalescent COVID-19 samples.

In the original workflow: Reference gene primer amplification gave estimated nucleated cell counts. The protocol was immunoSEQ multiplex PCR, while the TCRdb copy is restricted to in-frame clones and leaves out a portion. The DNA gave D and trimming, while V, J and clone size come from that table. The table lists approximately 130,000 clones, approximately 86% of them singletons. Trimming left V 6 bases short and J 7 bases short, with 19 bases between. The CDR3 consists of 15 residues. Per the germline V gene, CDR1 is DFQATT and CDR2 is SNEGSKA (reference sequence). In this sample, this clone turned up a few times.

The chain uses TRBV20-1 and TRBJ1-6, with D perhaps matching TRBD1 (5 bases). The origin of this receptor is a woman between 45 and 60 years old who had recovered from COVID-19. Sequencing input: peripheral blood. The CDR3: CSASSGGGGNSPLHF. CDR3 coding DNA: TGCAGTGCCAGTTCGGGTGGGGGGGGGAATTCACCCCTCCACTTT.